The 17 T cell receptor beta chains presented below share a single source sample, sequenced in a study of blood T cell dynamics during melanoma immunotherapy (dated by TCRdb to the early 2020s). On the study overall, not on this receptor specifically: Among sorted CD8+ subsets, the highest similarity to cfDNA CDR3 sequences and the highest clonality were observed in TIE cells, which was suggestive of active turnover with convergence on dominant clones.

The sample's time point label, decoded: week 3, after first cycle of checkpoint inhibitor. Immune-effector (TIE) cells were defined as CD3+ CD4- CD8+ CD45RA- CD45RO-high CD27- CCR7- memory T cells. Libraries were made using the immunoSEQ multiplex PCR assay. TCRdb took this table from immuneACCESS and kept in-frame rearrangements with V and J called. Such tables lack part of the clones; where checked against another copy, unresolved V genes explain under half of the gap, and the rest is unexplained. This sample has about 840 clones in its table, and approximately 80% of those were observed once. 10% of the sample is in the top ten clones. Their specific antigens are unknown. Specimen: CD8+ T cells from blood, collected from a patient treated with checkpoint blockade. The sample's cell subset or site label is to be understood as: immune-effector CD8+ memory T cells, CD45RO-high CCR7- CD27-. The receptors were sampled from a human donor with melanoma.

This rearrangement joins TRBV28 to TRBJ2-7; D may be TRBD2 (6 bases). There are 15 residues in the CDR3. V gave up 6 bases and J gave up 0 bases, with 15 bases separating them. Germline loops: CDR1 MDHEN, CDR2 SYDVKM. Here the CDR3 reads CASSPPEGDSYEQYF. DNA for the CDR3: TGTGCCAGCAGCCCCCCGGAGGGAGACTCCTACGAGCAGTACTTC. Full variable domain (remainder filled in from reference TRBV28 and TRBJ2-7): DVKVTQSSRYLVKRTGEKVFLECVQDMDHENMFWYRQDPGLGLRLIYFSYDVKMKEKGDIPEGYSVSREKKERFSLILESASTNQTSMYLCASSPPEGDSYEQYFGPGTRLTVT.

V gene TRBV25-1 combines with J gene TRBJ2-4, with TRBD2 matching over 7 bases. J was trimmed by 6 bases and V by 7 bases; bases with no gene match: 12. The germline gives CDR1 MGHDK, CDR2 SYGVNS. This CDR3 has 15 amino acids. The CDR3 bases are TGTGCCAGCACCTCTAGGGAGGGGAACGTAAACATTCAGTACTTC. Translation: CASTSREGNVNIQYF. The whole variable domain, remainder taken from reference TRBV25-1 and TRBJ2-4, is EADIYQTPRYLVIGTGKKITLECSQTMGHDKMYWYQQDPGMELHLIHYSYGVNSTEKGDLSSESTVSRIRTEHFPLTLESARPSHTSQYLCASTSREGNVNIQYFGAGTRLSVL.

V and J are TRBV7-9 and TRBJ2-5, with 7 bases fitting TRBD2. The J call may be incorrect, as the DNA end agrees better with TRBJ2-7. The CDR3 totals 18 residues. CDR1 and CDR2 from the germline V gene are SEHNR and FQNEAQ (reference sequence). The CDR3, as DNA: TGTGCCAGCAGCCACCCCTTGGGTAGCGGGCTAAAAGGGGACGAGCAGTACTTC. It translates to CASSHPLGSGLKGDEQYF.

As DNA, the CDR3 is TGTGCCAGCAGCTCGACTACAGGGGGCCCCAATCAGCCCCAGCATTTT. Translated, it gives CASSSTTGGPNQPQHF. The gene calls are TRBV7-9 and TRBJ1-5; 9 bases fit TRBD1. V gave up 4 bases and J gave up 3 bases; unmatched junction bases: 7. Germline V gene data show CDR1 as SEHNR and CDR2 as FQNEAQ (reference sequence). The CDR3 extends over 16 amino acids.

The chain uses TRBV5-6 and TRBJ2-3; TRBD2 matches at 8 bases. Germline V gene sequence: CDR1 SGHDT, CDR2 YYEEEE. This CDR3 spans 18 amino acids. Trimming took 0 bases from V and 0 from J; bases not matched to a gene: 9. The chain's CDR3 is CASSLAMAGGFSTDTQYF. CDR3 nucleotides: TGTGCCAGCAGCTTGGCCATGGCGGGAGGATTTAGCACAGATACGCAGTATTTT. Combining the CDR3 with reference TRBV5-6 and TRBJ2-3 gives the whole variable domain DAGVTQSPTHLIKTRGQQVTLRCSPKSGHDTVSWYQQALGQGPQFIFQYYEEEERQRGNFPDRFSGHQFPNYSSELNVNALLLGDSALYLCASSLAMAGGFSTDTQYFGPGTRLTVL.

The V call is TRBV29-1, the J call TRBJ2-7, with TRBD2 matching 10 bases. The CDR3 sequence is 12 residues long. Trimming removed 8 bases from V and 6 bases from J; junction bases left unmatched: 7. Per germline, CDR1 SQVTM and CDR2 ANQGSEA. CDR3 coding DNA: TGCAGCAGTGCTAGCGGGAGCTCCGAGCAGTACTTC. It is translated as CSSASGSSEQYF.

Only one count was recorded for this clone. The CDR3 spells CASSIALGENEQFF. CDR3 nucleotide sequence: TGTGCCAGTAGTATTGCCCTTGGGGAAAATGAGCAGTTCTTC. V usage is TRBV19 and J usage is TRBJ2-1; D unresolved. Looked up from germline, CDR1 is LNHDA and CDR2 is SQIVND (reference sequence). The CDR3 sequence is 14 residues long. Between the trimmed V and J ends, which lost 3 bases and 7 bases, there was a span of 13 bases.

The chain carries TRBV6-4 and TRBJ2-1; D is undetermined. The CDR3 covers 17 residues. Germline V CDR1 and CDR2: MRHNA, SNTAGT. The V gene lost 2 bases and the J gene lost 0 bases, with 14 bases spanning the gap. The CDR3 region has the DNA TGTGCCAGCAGTGACGACCCGCACCGATGCTCCTACAATGAGCAGTTCTTC. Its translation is CASSDDPHRCSYNEQFF.

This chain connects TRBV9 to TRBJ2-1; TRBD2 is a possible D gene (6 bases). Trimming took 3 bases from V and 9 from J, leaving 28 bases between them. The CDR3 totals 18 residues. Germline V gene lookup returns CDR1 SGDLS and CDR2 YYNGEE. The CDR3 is CASSASTSTRNARGEQFF. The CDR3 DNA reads TGTGCCAGCAGCGCTTCGACCTCGACTAGAAACGCGAGGGGTGAGCAGTTCTTC.

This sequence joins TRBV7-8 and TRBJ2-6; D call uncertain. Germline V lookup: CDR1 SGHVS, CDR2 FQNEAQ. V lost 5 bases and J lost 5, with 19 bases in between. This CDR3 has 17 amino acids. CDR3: CASSNPWPQSRANVLTF. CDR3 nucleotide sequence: TGTGCCAGCAGCAATCCGTGGCCACAAAGTCGGGCCAACGTCCTGACTTTC.

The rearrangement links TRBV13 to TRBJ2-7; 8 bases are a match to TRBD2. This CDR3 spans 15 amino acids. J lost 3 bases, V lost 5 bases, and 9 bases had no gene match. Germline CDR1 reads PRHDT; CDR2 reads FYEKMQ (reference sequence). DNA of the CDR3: TGTGCCAGCAGCCCAGGGGCTAGCGGGTACTACGAGCAGTACTTC. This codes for CASSPGASGYYEQYF.

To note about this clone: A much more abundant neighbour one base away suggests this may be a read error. The CDR3 nucleotides are TGTGCCAGCAGCCTCGAGACAGGGTCCTGGTACGAGCAGTACTTC. This sequence encodes CASSLETGSWYEQYF. V and J are TRBV5-2 and TRBJ2-7; the table's D call, TRBD1, was not checked against the DNA. TRBV5-2 is an annotated pseudogene. CDR3 size: 15 residues.

For the CDR3, the DNA is TGTGCCAGCAGCCCCCAAGGTTCCTACAATGAGCAGTTCTTC. Protein product: CASSPQGSYNEQFF. The chain carries TRBV9 and TRBJ2-1; D uncertain. CDR1 and CDR2 from the germline V gene are SGDLS and YYNGEE. The CDR3 loop spans 14 amino acids. Trimming cost V 4 bases and J 1 base, with 9 bases left between them.

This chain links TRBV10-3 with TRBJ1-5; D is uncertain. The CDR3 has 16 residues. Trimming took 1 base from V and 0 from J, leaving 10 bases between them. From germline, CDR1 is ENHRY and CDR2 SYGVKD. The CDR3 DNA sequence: TGTGCCATCAGTGAGTTCCCGGGTTATAGCAATCAGCCCCAGCATTTT. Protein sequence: CAISEFPGYSNQPQHF.

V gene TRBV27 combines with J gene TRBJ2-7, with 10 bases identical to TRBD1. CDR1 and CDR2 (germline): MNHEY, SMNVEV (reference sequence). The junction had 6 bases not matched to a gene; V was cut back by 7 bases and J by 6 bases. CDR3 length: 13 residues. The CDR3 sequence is CASTTGTGVEQYF. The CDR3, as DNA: TGTGCCAGCACTACCGGGACAGGGGTCGAGCAGTACTTC.

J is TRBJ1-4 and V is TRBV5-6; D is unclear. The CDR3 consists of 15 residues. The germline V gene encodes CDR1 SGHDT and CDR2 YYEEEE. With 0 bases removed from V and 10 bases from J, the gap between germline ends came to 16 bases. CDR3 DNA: TGTGCCAGCAGCTTGGATCGGCAGGATCGAAGAAAACTGTTTTTT. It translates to CASSLDRQDRRKLFF.

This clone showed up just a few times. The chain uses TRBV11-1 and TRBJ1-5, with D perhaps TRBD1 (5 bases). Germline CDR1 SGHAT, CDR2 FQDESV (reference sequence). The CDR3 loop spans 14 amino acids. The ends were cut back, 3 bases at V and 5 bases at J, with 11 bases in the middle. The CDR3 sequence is CASSLRGEHQPQHF. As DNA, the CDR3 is TGTGCCAGCAGCTTGCGAGGGGAGCATCAGCCCCAGCATTTT.